A single T cell receptor beta chain is shown here with its context. Allocation to cohorts depended on clinical history reported by the participants. Cohort 3 donors were reported recovered after two negative PCRs, clearance, or symptom resolution. This specimen belongs to a study of blood T cell repertoires in COVID-19. Study summary: Specimens from acute and convalescent COVID-19 originated in the United States, Italy and Spain.

In the original processing: Estimates of nucleated cell counts were drawn from the amplification of reference gene primers. Generated by immunoSEQ multiplex PCR, the TCRdb table keeps only in-frame clones and is missing some. The DNA gave D and trimming, while V, J and clone size come from that table. The data show 300,000 to 400,000 clones, 88% seen once. CDR1 is WNHNN, CDR2 SYGVQD, per germline (reference sequence). The CDR3 totals 15 residues. V was pared by 5 bases and J by 0 bases, with 5 bases of the junction left unmatched. V and J are TRBV10-1 and TRBJ2-5, with 8 bases that match TRBD2. Sequencing used PBMCs or T cells enriched from blood (not recorded which). The clonotype comes from a young woman who had recovered from COVID-19. CDR3 in DNA: TGCGCCAGCAGTCCGGGACTAGGGAACCAAGAGACCCAGTACTTC. This gives the protein CASSPGLGNQETQYF.